This T cell receptor beta chain was retrieved from a study of blood T cells in healthy people across ages. PCR was performed a second time for 7 to 11 cycles using a sample-barcoded 5' primer and a J-beta primer mix. Every cDNA was tagged by a template-switch adaptor with 12 random nucleotides. TCRdb recomputed calls from the 5' RACE reads with MiXCR, one row per CDR3 protein. Seen here are more than 650,000 distinct CDR3 sequences, less than 70% observed once, and the top ten hold 41%. The CDR3 covers 13 residues. Germline V lookup: CDR1 MGHRA, CDR2 YSYEKL. With respect to this clonotype: Relative to the germline gene, one junction end is altered; a read error may explain this.

This sequence joins TRBV4-1 and TRBJ2-7; D gene uncertain. This clonotype was obtained from a man older than 75 in good health. Sequenced input: blood. CDR3 residues: CVSSQSTPYEQYF. CDR3 in DNA: TGCGTCAGCAGCCAATCGACGCCCTACGAACAGTACTTC.